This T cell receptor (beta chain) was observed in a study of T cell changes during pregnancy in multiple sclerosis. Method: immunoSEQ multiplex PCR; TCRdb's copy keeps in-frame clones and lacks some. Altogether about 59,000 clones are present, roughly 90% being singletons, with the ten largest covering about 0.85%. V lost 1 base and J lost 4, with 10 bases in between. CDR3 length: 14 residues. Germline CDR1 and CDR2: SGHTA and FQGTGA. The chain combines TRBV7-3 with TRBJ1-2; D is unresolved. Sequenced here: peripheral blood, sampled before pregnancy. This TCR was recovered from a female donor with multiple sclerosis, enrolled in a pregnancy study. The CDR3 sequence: CASSLRGAGYGYTF. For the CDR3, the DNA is TGTGCCAGCAGCTTAAGAGGCGCGGGCTATGGCTACACCTTC. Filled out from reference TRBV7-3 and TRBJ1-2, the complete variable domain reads GAGVSQTPSNKVTEKGKYVELRCDPISGHTALYWYRQSLGQGPEFLIYFQGTGAADDSGLPNDRFFAVRPEGSVSTLKIQRTERGDSAVYLCASSLRGAGYGYTFGSGTRLTVV.